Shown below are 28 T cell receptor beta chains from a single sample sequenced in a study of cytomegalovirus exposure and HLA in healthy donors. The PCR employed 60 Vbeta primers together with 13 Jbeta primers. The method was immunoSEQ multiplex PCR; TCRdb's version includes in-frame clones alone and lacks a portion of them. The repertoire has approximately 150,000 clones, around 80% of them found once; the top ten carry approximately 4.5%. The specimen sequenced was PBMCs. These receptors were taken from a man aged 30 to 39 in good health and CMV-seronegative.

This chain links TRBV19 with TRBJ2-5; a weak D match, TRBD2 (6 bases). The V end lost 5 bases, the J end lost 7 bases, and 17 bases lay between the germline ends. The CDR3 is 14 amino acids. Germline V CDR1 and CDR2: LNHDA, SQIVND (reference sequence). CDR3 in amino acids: CASSYGRDSGTQYF. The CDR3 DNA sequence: TGTGCCAGTAGTTACGGCAGGGACTCCGGGACCCAGTACTTC.

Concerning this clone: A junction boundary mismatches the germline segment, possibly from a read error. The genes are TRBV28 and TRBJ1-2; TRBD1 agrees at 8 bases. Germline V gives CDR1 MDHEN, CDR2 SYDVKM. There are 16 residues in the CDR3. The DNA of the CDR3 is TGTGCCAGCAGTTTATCTCTCACTTCAGGCAGGGGGCGAGTTATCTTC. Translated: CASSLSLTSGRGRVIF.

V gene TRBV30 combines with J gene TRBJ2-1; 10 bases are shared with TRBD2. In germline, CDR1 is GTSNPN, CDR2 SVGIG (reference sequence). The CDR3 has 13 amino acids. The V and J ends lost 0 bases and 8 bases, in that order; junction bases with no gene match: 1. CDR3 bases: TGTGCCTGGAGTGTAGCGGGGGGGGATGAGCAGTTCTTC. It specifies CAWSVAGGDEQFF.

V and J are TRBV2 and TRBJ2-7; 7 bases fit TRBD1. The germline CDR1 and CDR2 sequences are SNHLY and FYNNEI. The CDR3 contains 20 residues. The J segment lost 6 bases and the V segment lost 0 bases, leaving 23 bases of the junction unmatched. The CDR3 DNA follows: TGTGCCAGCAGTGAAGCGCCTCGTAGGGGGCCGGAATCTACTCCACCCGAGCAGTACTTC. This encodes CASSEAPRRGPESTPPEQYF.

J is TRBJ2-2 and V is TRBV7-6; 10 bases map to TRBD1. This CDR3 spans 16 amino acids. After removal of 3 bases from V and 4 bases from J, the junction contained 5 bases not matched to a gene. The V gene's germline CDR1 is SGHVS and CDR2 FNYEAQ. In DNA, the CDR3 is TGTGCCAGCAGCTTTCCCGGGACAGGGGCCACCGGGGAGCTGTTTTTT. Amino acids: CASSFPGTGATGELFF. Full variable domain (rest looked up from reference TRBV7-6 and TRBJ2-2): GAGVSQSPRYKVTKRGQDVALRCDPISGHVSLYWYRQALGQGPEFLTYFNYEAQQDKSGLPNDRFSAERPEGSISTLTIQRTEQRDSAMYRCASSFPGTGATGELFFGEGSRLTVL.

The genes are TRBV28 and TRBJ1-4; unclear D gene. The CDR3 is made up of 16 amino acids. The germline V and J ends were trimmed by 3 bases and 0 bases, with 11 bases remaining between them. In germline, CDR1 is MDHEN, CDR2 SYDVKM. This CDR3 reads CASSFLSGTTNEKLFF. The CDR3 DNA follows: TGTGCCAGCAGTTTTCTCTCCGGGACAACTAATGAAAAACTGTTTTTT.

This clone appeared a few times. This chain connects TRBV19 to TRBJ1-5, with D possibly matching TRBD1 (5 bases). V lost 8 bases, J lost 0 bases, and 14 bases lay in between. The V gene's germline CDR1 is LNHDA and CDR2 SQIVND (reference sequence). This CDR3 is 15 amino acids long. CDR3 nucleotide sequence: TGTGCCAGTGACCGACAGATCTATAGCAATCAGCCCCAGCATTTT. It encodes CASDRQIYSNQPQHF.

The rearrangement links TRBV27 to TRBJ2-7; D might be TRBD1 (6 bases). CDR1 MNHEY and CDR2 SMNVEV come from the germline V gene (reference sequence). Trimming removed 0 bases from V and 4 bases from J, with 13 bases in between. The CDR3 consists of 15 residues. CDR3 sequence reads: CASSLSLGQGYEQYF. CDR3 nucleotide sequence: TGTGCCAGCAGTTTATCACTGGGTCAGGGGTACGAGCAGTACTTC.

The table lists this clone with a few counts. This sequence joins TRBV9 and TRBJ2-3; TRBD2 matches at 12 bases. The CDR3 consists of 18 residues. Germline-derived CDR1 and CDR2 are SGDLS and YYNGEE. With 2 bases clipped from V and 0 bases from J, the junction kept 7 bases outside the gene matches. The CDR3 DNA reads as TGTGCCAGCAGCGTCGGACTAGCGGGGTACACTAGCACAGATACGCAGTATTTT. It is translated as CASSVGLAGYTSTDTQYF. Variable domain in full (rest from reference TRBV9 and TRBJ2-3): DSGVTQTPKHLITATGQRVTLRCSPRSGDLSVYWYQQSLDQGLQFLIQYYNGEERAKGNILERFSAQQFPDLHSELNLSSLELGDSALYFCASSVGLAGYTSTDTQYFGPGTRLTVL.

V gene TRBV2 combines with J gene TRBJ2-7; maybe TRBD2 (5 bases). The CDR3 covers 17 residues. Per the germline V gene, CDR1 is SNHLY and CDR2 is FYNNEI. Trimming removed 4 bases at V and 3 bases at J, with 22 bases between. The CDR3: CASSVSRAGTTYYEQYF. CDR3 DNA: TGTGCCAGCAGTGTCAGTCGTGCGGGTACAACATACTACGAGCAGTACTTC.

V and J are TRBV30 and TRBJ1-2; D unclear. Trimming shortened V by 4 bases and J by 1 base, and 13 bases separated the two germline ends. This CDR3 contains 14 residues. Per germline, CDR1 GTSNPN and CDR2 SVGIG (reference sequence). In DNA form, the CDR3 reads TGTGCCTGGACCTCCTTGAGCAATAACTATGGCTACACCTTC. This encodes CAWTSLSNNYGYTF. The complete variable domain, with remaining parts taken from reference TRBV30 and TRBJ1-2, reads SQTIHQWPATLVQPVGSPLSLECTVEGTSNPNLYWYRQAAGRGLQLLFYSVGIGQISSEVPQNLSASRPQDRQFILSSKKLLLSDSGFYLCAWTSLSNNYGYTFGSGTRLTVV.

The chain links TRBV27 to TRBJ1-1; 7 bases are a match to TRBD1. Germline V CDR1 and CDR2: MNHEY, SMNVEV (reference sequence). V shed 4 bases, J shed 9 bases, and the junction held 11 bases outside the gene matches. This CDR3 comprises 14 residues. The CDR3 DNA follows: TGTGCCAGCAGTTCAAAAACAGGGGCGACTAAAGCTTTCTTT. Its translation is CASSSKTGATKAFF.

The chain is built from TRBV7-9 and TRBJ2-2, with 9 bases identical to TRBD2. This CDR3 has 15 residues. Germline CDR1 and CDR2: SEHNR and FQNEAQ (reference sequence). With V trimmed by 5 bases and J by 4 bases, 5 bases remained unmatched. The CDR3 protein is CASSPISGGTGELFF. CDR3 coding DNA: TGTGCCAGCAGCCCAATTAGCGGGGGCACCGGGGAGCTGTTTTTT.

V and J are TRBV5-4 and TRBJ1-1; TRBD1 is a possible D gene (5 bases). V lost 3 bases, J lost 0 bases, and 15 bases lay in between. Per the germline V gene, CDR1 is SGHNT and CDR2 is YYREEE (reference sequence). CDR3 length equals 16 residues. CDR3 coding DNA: TGTGCCAGCAGCTCGATGGGCGGGGCAGTGAACACTGAAGCTTTCTTT. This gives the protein CASSSMGGAVNTEAFF.

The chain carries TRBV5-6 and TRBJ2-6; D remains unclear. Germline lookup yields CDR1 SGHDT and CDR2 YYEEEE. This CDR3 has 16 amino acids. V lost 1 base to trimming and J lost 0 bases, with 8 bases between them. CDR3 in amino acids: CASSLPVSSGANVLTF. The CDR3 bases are TGTGCCAGCAGCTTGCCGGTGAGCTCTGGGGCCAACGTCCTGACTTTC.

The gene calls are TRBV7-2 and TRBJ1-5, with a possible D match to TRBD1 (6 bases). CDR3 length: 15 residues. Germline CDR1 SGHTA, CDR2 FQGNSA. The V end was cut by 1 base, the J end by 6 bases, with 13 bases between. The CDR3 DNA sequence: TGTGCCAGCAGCTTAGTCTGGACAGAGAGTCAGCCCCAGCATTTT. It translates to CASSLVWTESQPQHF.

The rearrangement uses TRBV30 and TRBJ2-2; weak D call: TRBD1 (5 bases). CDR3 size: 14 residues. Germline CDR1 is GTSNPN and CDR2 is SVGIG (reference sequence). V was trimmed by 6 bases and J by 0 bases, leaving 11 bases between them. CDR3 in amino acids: CACDSLANTGELFF. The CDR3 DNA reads TGTGCCTGTGACAGCCTCGCGAACACCGGGGAGCTGTTTTTT.

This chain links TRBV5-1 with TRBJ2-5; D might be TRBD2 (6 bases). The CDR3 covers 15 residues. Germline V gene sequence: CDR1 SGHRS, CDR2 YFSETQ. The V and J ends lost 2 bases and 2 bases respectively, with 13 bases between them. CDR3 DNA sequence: TGCGCCAGCAGCTTCGGGACTCGGATGCAAGAGACCCAGTACTTC. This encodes CASSFGTRMQETQYF.

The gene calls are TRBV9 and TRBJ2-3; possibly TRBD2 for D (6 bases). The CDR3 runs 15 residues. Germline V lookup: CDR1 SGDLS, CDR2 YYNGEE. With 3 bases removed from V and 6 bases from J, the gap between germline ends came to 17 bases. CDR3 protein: CASSAPGTFPDTQYF. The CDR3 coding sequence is TGTGCCAGCAGCGCGCCCGGGACTTTCCCGGATACGCAGTATTTT. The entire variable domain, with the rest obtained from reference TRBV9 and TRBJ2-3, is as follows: DSGVTQTPKHLITATGQRVTLRCSPRSGDLSVYWYQQSLDQGLQFLIQYYNGEERAKGNILERFSAQQFPDLHSELNLSSLELGDSALYFCASSAPGTFPDTQYFGPGTRLTVL.

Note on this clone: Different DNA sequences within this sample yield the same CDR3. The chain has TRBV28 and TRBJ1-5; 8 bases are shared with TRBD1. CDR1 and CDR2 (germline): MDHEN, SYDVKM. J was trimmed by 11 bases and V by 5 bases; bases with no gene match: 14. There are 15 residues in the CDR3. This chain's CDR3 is CASSPADRGPGAQHF. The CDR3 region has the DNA TGTGCCAGCAGTCCTGCCGACAGGGGCCCCGGCGCCCAGCATTTT. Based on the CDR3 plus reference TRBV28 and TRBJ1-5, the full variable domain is DVKVTQSSRYLVKRTGEKVFLECVQDMDHENMFWYRQDPGLGLRLIYFSYDVKMKEKGDIPEGYSVSREKKERFSLILESASTNQTSMYLCASSPADRGPGAQHFGDGTRLSIL.

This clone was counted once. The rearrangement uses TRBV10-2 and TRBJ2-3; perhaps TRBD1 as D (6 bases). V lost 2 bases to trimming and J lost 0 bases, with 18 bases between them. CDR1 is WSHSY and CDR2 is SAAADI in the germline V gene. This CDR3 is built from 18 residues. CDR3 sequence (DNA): TGCGCCAGCAGTGAGAGGGGGATTACCGGAACTAGCACAGATACGCAGTATTTT. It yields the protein CASSERGITGTSTDTQYF.

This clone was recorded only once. The CDR3 is CASSLDLGQRSSYEQYF. DNA for the CDR3: TGCGCCAGCAGCCTTGATCTGGGCCAGCGGAGCTCCTACGAGCAGTACTTC. This chain uses TRBV4-1 with TRBJ2-7, with D tentatively TRBD2 (5 bases). V shed 4 bases and J shed 0 bases, with 19 bases lying between them. CDR3 length: 17 amino acids. Germline loops: CDR1 MGHRA, CDR2 YSYEKL.

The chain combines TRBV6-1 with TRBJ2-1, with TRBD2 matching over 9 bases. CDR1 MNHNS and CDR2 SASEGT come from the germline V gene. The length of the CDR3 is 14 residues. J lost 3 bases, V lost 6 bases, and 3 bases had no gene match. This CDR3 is CASRASGIYNEQFF. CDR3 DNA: TGTGCCAGCAGAGCTAGCGGGATCTACAATGAGCAGTTCTTC.

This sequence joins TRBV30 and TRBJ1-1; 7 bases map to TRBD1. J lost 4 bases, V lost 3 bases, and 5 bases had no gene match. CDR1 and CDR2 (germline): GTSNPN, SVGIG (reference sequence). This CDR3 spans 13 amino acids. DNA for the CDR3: TGTGCCTGGAGGGTCCCAGGGGGCACTGAAGCTTTCTTT. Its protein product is CAWRVPGGTEAFF.

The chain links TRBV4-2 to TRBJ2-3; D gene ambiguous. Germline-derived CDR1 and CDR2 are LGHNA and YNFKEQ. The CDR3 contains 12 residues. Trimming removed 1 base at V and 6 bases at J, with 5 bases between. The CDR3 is CASSQVGDTQYF. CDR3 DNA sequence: TGTGCCAGCAGCCAAGTCGGGGATACGCAGTATTTT.

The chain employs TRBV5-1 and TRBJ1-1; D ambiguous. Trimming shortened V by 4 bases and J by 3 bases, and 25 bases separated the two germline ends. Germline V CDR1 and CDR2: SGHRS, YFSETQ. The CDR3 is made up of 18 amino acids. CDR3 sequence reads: CASSRGRAGAPVDTEAFF. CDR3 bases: TGCGCCAGCAGCCGTGGACGCGCGGGCGCCCCGGTTGACACTGAAGCTTTCTTT.

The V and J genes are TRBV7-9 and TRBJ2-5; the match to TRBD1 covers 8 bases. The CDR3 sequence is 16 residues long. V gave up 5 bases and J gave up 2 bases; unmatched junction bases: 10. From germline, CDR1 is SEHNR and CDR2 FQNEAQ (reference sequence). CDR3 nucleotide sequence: TGTGCCAGCAGCCTACCGGGACAGGTCCTACAAGAGACCCAGTACTTC. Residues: CASSLPGQVLQETQYF.

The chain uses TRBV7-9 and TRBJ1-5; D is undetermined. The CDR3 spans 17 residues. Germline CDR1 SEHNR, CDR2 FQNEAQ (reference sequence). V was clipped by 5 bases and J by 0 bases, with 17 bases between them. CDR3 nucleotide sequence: TGTGCCAGCAGCCCAGGCGGGGAGATGGGTAGCAATCAGCCCCAGCATTTT. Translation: CASSPGGEMGSNQPQHF.